This TCR beta chain was documented in a study of T cell changes during pregnancy in multiple sclerosis. TCRdb's copy holds only in-frame clones and misses some; the assay was immunoSEQ multiplex PCR. The data contain fewer than 80,000 clones, 91% of them seen just once; the ten biggest clones take up roughly 0.29%. This clone has only a few counts. This CDR3 has 14 amino acids. The germline V and J ends were trimmed by 6 bases and 5 bases, with 16 bases remaining between them. The germline V gene encodes CDR1 LNHDA and CDR2 SQIVND (reference sequence). This sequence originates from a female donor in good health, enrolled as a control in a pregnancy study. Sequenced material: CD4+ T cells from peripheral blood mononuclear cells, taken in the third trimester of pregnancy. The chain uses TRBV19 and TRBJ1-2; a possible D gene is TRBD1 (6 bases). The CDR3 loop is CASRNRTVLYGYTF. The CDR3 nucleotides read TGTGCCAGTAGAAACCGGACAGTTCTTTATGGCTACACCTTC.